The rows below give T cell receptor beta chains drawn from one sample of a study of blood T cell repertoires in COVID-19. Sequencing was performed with immunoSEQ multiplex PCR; in TCRdb, only in-frame clones are kept and a portion is missing. The sample contains just over 200,000 clones, about three quarters of which appear only once. Input material: peripheral blood. All receptors come from a woman aged 70-85 years with acute or convalescent COVID-19. The CDR3 runs from the conserved cysteine through the conserved F or W. D genes are given only for firm matches. Not every row has a clone size; where given, it reads once, few, many or a size class.

V: TRBV9; size: .; J: TRBJ2-1; D: .; CDR3: CASSVATGTPYNEQFF; DNA: TGTGCCAGCAGCGTAGCCACAGGGACGCCCTACAATGAGCAGTTCTTC
V: TRBV7-8; size: .; J: TRBJ1-4; D: .; CDR3: CASSPGTPENEKLFF; DNA: TGTGCCAGCAGCCCCGGGACACCCGAAAATGAAAAACTGTTTTTT
V: TRBV5-1; size: .; J: TRBJ2-5; D: .; CDR3: CASSLDVQGRVETQYF; DNA: TGCGCCAGCAGCTTGGATGTCCAGGGGCGGGTAGAGACCCAGTACTTC
V: TRBV5-4; size: .; J: TRBJ2-3; D: .; CDR3: CASSPDYLSTDTQYF; DNA: TGTGCCAGCAGCCCGGACTACCTTAGCACAGATACGCAGTATTTT
V: TRBV18; size: .; J: TRBJ1-4; D: TRBD1; CDR3: CASSLLGTDREKLFF; DNA: TGTGCCAGCTCATTACTTGGGACAGATCGCGAAAAACTGTTTTTT
V: TRBV30; size: once; J: TRBJ2-1; D: .; CDR3: CAWSEDYEQFF; DNA: TGTGCCTGGAGTGAGGACTATGAGCAGTTCTTC
V: TRBV5-4; size: .; J: TRBJ1-4; D: TRBD1; CDR3: CASSRTGATNEKLFF; DNA: TGTGCCAGCAGCCGGACAGGGGCAACTAATGAAAAACTGTTTTTT
V: TRBV11-1; size: .; J: TRBJ1-6; D: TRBD1; CDR3: CASSLHWTGNGSPLHF; DNA: TGTGCCAGCAGCCTACACTGGACAGGGAACGGTTCACCCCTCCACTTT
V: TRBV7-8; size: .; J: TRBJ2-4; D: .; CDR3: CASSLVGGEDIQYF; DNA: TGTGCCAGCAGCTTAGTAGGTGGAGAGGACATTCAGTACTTC
V: TRBV5-4; size: .; J: TRBJ2-7; D: TRBD2; CDR3: CASSSRTSGSFYEQYF; DNA: TGTGCCAGCAGCTCTAGGACTAGCGGGAGTTTCTACGAGCAGTACTTC
V: TRBV30; size: .; J: TRBJ2-7; D: TRBD1; CDR3: CAWSPHDGTASYEQYF; DNA: TGTGCCTGGAGCCCACACGACGGGACAGCGTCCTACGAGCAGTACTTC
V: TRBV3-1/TRBV3-2; size: .; J: TRBJ1-2; D: .; CDR3: CASSHERYNYGYTF; DNA: TGTGCCAGCAGCCACGAGCGGTATAACTATGGCTACACCTTC
V: TRBV27; size: .; J: TRBJ2-7; D: TRBD2; CDR3: CASSLALAGAVAYEQYF; DNA: TGTGCCAGCAGTTTAGCACTAGCGGGAGCTGTCGCCTACGAGCAGTACTTC
V: TRBV2; size: .; J: TRBJ1-1; D: .; CDR3: CASSAGGYTEAFF; DNA: TGTGCCAGCAGCGCCGGGGGGTACACTGAAGCTTTCTTT
V: TRBV5-6; size: .; J: TRBJ1-1; D: TRBD1; CDR3: CASSLDSSQGVEAFF; DNA: TGTGCCAGCAGCTTAGACTCCTCCCAGGGGGTTGAAGCTTTCTTT
V: TRBV28; size: .; J: TRBJ2-1; D: TRBD2; CDR3: CASSPSSGRRFF; DNA: TGTGCCAGCAGTCCAAGCAGCGGGAGACGGTTCTTC
V: TRBV2; size: .; J: TRBJ2-2; D: TRBD1; CDR3: CASSAQGAGTGELFF; DNA: TGTGCCAGCAGTGCACAGGGGGCCGGGACCGGGGAGCTGTTTTTT
V: TRBV11-2; size: .; J: TRBJ1-3; D: .; CDR3: CASSLELWSSPSGNTIYF; DNA: TGTGCCAGCAGCTTAGAACTATGGTCCAGTCCCTCTGGAAACACCATATATTTT
V: TRBV9; size: .; J: TRBJ2-7; D: TRBD1; CDR3: CASSVEQGDEQYF; DNA: TGTGCCAGCAGCGTAGAACAGGGGGACGAGCAGTACTTC
V: TRBV7-9; size: .; J: TRBJ2-3; D: TRBD1; CDR3: CASSLGQGGRSTDTQYF; DNA: TGTGCCAGCAGCTTAGGACAGGGCGGCAGGAGCACAGATACGCAGTATTTT
V: TRBV6-5; size: .; J: TRBJ2-2; D: .; CDR3: CASSYSTQGGTGELFF; DNA: TGTGCCAGCAGTTACTCGACGCAGGGAGGCACCGGGGAGCTGTTTTTT
V: TRBV18; size: .; J: TRBJ2-2; D: .; CDR3: CASSRQGELFF; DNA: TGTGCCAGCTCCCGACAGGGGGAGCTGTTTTTT
V: TRBV29-1; size: .; J: TRBJ2-1; D: TRBD2; CDR3: CSVRSGVVKYNEQFF; DNA: TGCAGCGTTAGGAGCGGGGTGGTGAAATACAATGAGCAGTTCTTC
V: TRBV19; size: .; J: TRBJ2-1; D: .; CDR3: CASAIAAYNEQFF; DNA: TGTGCCAGTGCAATAGCTGCGTACAATGAGCAGTTCTTC
V: TRBV2; size: .; J: TRBJ1-5; D: TRBD1; CDR3: CASTRTGGEQPQHF; DNA: TGTGCCAGCACTCGTACAGGGGGTGAGCAGCCCCAGCATTTT
V: TRBV11-1; size: .; J: TRBJ2-3; D: TRBD2; CDR3: CASSLGDYSTDTQYF; DNA: TGTGCCAGCAGCTTAGGGGACTATAGCACAGATACGCAGTATTTT
V: TRBV6-5; size: .; J: TRBJ1-5; D: .; CDR3: CASRADLWSEAQHF; DNA: TGTGCCAGCAGAGCGGACCTCTGGTCGGAAGCCCAGCATTTT
V: TRBV24-1; size: .; J: TRBJ2-7; D: TRBD1; CDR3: CATSDSARGRFKQYF; DNA: TGTGCCACCAGTGATTCGGCCAGGGGGCGATTTAAGCAGTACTTC
V: TRBV7-8; size: .; J: TRBJ1-1; D: .; CDR3: CASSLEGAGLHTEAFF; DNA: TGTGCCAGCAGCTTAGAAGGGGCAGGGCTTCACACTGAAGCTTTCTTT
V: TRBV6-4; size: once; J: TRBJ2-7; D: .; CDR3: CASSDILSAEVPLAYEQYF; DNA: TGTGCCAGCAGCGACATCCTATCGGCGGAGGTACCCCTAGCCTACGAGCAGTACTTC
V: TRBV6-6; size: .; J: TRBJ2-2; D: TRBD1; CDR3: CASSYERDRGTGELFF; DNA: TGTGCCAGCAGTTACGAGCGGGACAGGGGGACCGGGGAGCTGTTTTTT
V: TRBV18; size: .; J: TRBJ2-7; D: TRBD1; CDR3: CASSPGQVISYEQYF; DNA: TGTGCCAGCTCACCGGGACAGGTTATCTCCTACGAGCAGTACTTC
V: TRBV28; size: .; J: TRBJ2-1; D: TRBD2; CDR3: CASSLPLAGGEQFF; DNA: TGTGCCAGCAGTTTACCCCTAGCGGGAGGTGAGCAGTTCTTC
V: TRBV6-2/TRBV6-3; size: .; J: TRBJ2-5; D: TRBD2; CDR3: CASSFTSGRAQTQYF; DNA: TGTGCCAGCAGTTTCACTAGCGGGAGGGCACAGACCCAGTACTTC
V: TRBV30; size: .; J: TRBJ1-1; D: TRBD1; CDR3: CAWSAGGEAFF; DNA: TGTGCCTGGAGTGCAGGGGGTGAAGCTTTCTTT
V: TRBV4-1; size: .; J: TRBJ2-1; D: TRBD2; CDR3: CASSLLAGGKGNEQFF; DNA: TGCGCCAGCAGCCTCTTAGCGGGAGGGAAGGGCAATGAGCAGTTCTTC
V: TRBV19; size: .; J: TRBJ1-4; D: .; CDR3: CASSALADRGEKLFF; DNA: TGTGCCAGTAGCGCATTGGCGGACCGGGGGGAAAAACTGTTTTTT
V: TRBV7-9; size: once; J: TRBJ2-1; D: TRBD2; CDR3: CASSFGLAGDYNEQFF; DNA: TGTGCCAGCAGCTTCGGACTAGCGGGAGATTACAATGAGCAGTTCTTC
V: TRBV7-2; size: .; J: TRBJ2-5; D: .; CDR3: CASSLERGYQETQYF; DNA: TGTGCCAGCAGCTTAGAACGAGGTTATCAAGAGACCCAGTACTTC
V: TRBV2; size: .; J: TRBJ2-7; D: .; CDR3: CASSPRVTSYEQYF; DNA: TGTGCCAGCAGTCCCCGGGTGACCTCCTACGAGCAGTACTTC
V: TRBV5-1; size: .; J: TRBJ2-2; D: TRBD1; CDR3: CASSPGPRGTGTGELFF; DNA: TGCGCCAGCAGCCCGGGTCCACGCGGGACAGGTACCGGGGAGCTGTTTTTT
V: TRBV28; size: .; J: TRBJ2-7; D: .; CDR3: CASSFWGDGAYEQYF; DNA: TGTGCCAGCAGTTTTTGGGGGGACGGGGCCTACGAGCAGTACTTC
V: TRBV24-1; size: .; J: TRBJ2-6; D: TRBD1; CDR3: CATSDLTGGGTGANVLTF; DNA: TGTGCCACCAGTGATTTGACAGGGGGCGGTACTGGGGCCAACGTCCTGACTTTC
V: TRBV5-1; size: .; J: TRBJ1-1; D: .; CDR3: CASSVQDWTEAFF; DNA: TGCGCCAGCAGCGTACAGGATTGGACTGAAGCTTTCTTT
V: TRBV9; size: .; J: TRBJ1-1; D: .; CDR3: CASSVSPYTEAFF; DNA: TGTGCCAGCAGCGTAAGCCCATACACTGAAGCTTTCTTT
V: TRBV5-1; size: .; J: TRBJ2-3; D: TRBD2; CDR3: CASNDPAGSTDTQYF; DNA: TGCGCCAGCAACGACCCAGCGGGGAGCACAGATACGCAGTATTTT
V: TRBV29-1; size: .; J: TRBJ2-7; D: TRBD2; CDR3: CSVSVRGDEQYF; DNA: TGCAGCGTGTCGGTCCGGGGGGACGAGCAGTACTTC
V: TRBV3-1/TRBV3-2; size: .; J: TRBJ2-7; D: TRBD1; CDR3: CASSQFFSGDRAYEQYF; DNA: TGTGCCAGCAGCCAATTCTTCTCTGGGGACAGGGCCTACGAGCAGTACTTC